The rows below give T cell receptor beta chains drawn from one sample of a study of T cell changes during pregnancy in multiple sclerosis. Clones were sequenced by immunoSEQ multiplex PCR, and TCRdb holds only the in-frame ones, with some missing. The sample records about 35,000 clones, approximately 90% being singletons. The source was CD4+ T cells from peripheral blood mononuclear cells, collected in the third trimester of pregnancy. The receptors were gathered from a female donor in good health, enrolled as a control in a pregnancy study. CDR3s include the opening cysteine and the closing phenylalanine or tryptophan. Size tells how often a clone was seen (once, few, many) or the class of an expanded clone, and some rows leave it out.

V gene: TRBV7-3; J gene: TRBJ2-1; clone size: NA; CDR3 protein: CASSLGGRAMNEQFF
V gene: TRBV10-1; J gene: TRBJ2-1; clone size: NA; CDR3 protein: CASSETGRVAYNEQFF
V gene: TRBV6-5; J gene: TRBJ1-6; clone size: NA; CDR3 protein: CASSYFRTGGNSPLHF
V gene: TRBV6-1; J gene: TRBJ2-2; clone size: NA; CDR3 protein: CASSEVPLTSGAPGELFF
V gene: TRBV5-1; J gene: TRBJ1-1; clone size: once; CDR3 protein: CASSAKQGARMNTEAFF
V gene: TRBV18; J gene: TRBJ2-3; clone size: NA; CDR3 protein: CASSPTSGGGTDTQYF
V gene: TRBV28; J gene: TRBJ1-1; clone size: medium-sized; CDR3 protein: CASSLPMVRGQAFF
V gene: TRBV6-5; J gene: TRBJ1-5; clone size: NA; CDR3 protein: CASSYSWQGHQPQHF
V gene: TRBV10-3; J gene: TRBJ2-1; clone size: NA; CDR3 protein: CAISEEASGGQGNEQFF
V gene: TRBV12-5; J gene: TRBJ2-3; clone size: NA; CDR3 protein: CASGRGTDTQYF
V gene: TRBV7-9; J gene: TRBJ2-1; clone size: NA; CDR3 protein: CASNAGDRGSYNEQFF
V gene: TRBV4-1; J gene: TRBJ1-1; clone size: NA; CDR3 protein: CASSQDTVNTEAFF
V gene: TRBV28; J gene: TRBJ1-5; clone size: NA; CDR3 protein: CASRTDRVGEQPQHF
V gene: TRBV11-3; J gene: TRBJ1-1; clone size: NA; CDR3 protein: CASSRQGATEAFF
V gene: TRBV15; J gene: TRBJ2-5; clone size: NA; CDR3 protein: CATSRYRAGAQETQYF
V gene: TRBV6-6; J gene: TRBJ1-5; clone size: NA; CDR3 protein: CAIHRTVNQPQHF
V gene: TRBV9; J gene: TRBJ2-6; clone size: NA; CDR3 protein: CASRTGGPAGANVLTF
V gene: TRBV18; J gene: TRBJ2-3; clone size: NA; CDR3 protein: CASSPPVGAGADTQYF
V gene: TRBV5-5; J gene: TRBJ2-7; clone size: few; CDR3 protein: CASSWAPSYPEQYF
V gene: TRBV10-2; J gene: TRBJ2-1; clone size: NA; CDR3 protein: CASSGWAIRSYNEQFF
V gene: TRBV7-9; J gene: TRBJ1-6; clone size: NA; CDR3 protein: CASSPRQGSPLHF
V gene: TRBV15; J gene: TRBJ1-4; clone size: NA; CDR3 protein: CATSRDLLPGRRGAEKLFF
V gene: TRBV2; J gene: TRBJ2-7; clone size: once; CDR3 protein: CASSVGGLGEQYF
V gene: TRBV6-5; J gene: TRBJ2-2; clone size: few; CDR3 protein: CASRSARELFF
V gene: TRBV4-1; J gene: TRBJ2-7; clone size: NA; CDR3 protein: CASRQIWGSGEYEQYF
V gene: TRBV5-5; J gene: TRBJ1-4; clone size: once; CDR3 protein: CASSLGGRSEKLFF
V gene: TRBV6-1; J gene: TRBJ1-2; clone size: NA; CDR3 protein: CASSAGVDYGYTF
V gene: TRBV5-4; J gene: TRBJ1-1; clone size: NA; CDR3 protein: CASSLTGNHTEAFF
V gene: TRBV20-1; J gene: TRBJ2-7; clone size: NA; CDR3 protein: CSASRAYEQYF
V gene: TRBV6-6; J gene: TRBJ1-2; clone size: once; CDR3 protein: CASSAGHPPLDYGYTF
V gene: TRBV7-9; J gene: TRBJ2-3; clone size: NA; CDR3 protein: CASSLRGGETDTQYF
V gene: TRBV2; J gene: TRBJ1-5; clone size: NA; CDR3 protein: CASRLTGYNQPQHF
V gene: TRBV6-1; J gene: TRBJ2-3; clone size: NA; CDR3 protein: CASARDRSTDTQYF
V gene: TRBV9; J gene: TRBJ1-3; clone size: once; CDR3 protein: CASSVGDRVENTIYF
V gene: TRBV30; J gene: TRBJ1-6; clone size: NA; CDR3 protein: CAWSAGSNSPLHF
V gene: TRBV9; J gene: TRBJ1-4; clone size: NA; CDR3 protein: CASGGAVSPEKLFF
V gene: TRBV7-9; J gene: TRBJ2-1; clone size: NA; CDR3 protein: CASSPPFKLAFHNEQFF
V gene: TRBV7-2; J gene: TRBJ2-1; clone size: NA; CDR3 protein: CASSLRGVNEQFF
V gene: TRBV6-1; J gene: TRBJ1-2; clone size: NA; CDR3 protein: CASSPGGNYGYTF
V gene: TRBV28; J gene: TRBJ2-2; clone size: NA; CDR3 protein: CASYRLARRGELFF
V gene: TRBV29-1; J gene: TRBJ2-4; clone size: NA; CDR3 protein: CSVVVGGSIQYF
V gene: TRBV7-2; J gene: TRBJ1-6; clone size: NA; CDR3 protein: CASSLGGVDNSPLHF
V gene: TRBV9; J gene: TRBJ2-5; clone size: once; CDR3 protein: CASSVNPSGRGETQYF
V gene: TRBV28; J gene: TRBJ1-5; clone size: NA; CDR3 protein: CASGRGNQPQHF
V gene: TRBV4-1; J gene: TRBJ2-7; clone size: NA; CDR3 protein: CASSQPAERFYEQYF
V gene: TRBV7-2; J gene: TRBJ1-6; clone size: few; CDR3 protein: CASSLESQGRSPLHF
V gene: TRBV10-1; J gene: TRBJ2-3; clone size: NA; CDR3 protein: CASSESKRGGTDTQYF
V gene: TRBV28; J gene: TRBJ1-6; clone size: NA; CDR3 protein: CASTLDIGAGGSLHF
V gene: TRBV5-6; J gene: TRBJ2-7; clone size: NA; CDR3 protein: CASSLISAGYEQYF
V gene: TRBV6-4; J gene: TRBJ2-3; clone size: NA; CDR3 protein: CASSDSGGRGTDTQYF
V gene: TRBV21-1; J gene: TRBJ1-5; clone size: NA; CDR3 protein: CASHLRGAQPQHF
V gene: TRBV7-9; J gene: TRBJ2-7; clone size: NA; CDR3 protein: CASSPGRGGSYEQYF